Listed here is a single T cell receptor (beta chain). Its antigen is unknown. Healthy bone marrow donors made up the cohort. This specimen comes from a study of cytomegalovirus exposure and HLA in healthy donors. In the study overall: Around 180 million T cells yielded 90 million to 130 million unique TCR beta sequences in earlier analysis. Whole-study findings and limits: A later analysis linked a missense variant in DCLRE1C to the trimming of TCR beta V and J genes. Most subjects' HLA-A and HLA-B alleles were reportedly predicted from TCR beta sequences.

The PCR made use of 60 Vbeta and 13 Jbeta primers. Measured with immunoSEQ multiplex PCR; TCRdb has only the in-frame clones, and not every one. The table lists about 140,000 clones, around 57% of them singletons. Germline V lookup: CDR1 MGHRA, CDR2 YSYEKL. The CDR3 is made up of 14 amino acids. The V end lost 2 bases, the J end lost 2 bases, and 7 bases lay between the germline ends. V is TRBV4-1 and J is TRBJ1-5; maybe TRBD1 (6 bases). The sequence was collected from a male donor in good health and CMV-seronegative. Sequenced sample: PBMCs. The CDR3 DNA reads as TGCGCCAGCAGCCAAAGACAGGGCAATCAGCCCCAGCATTTT. This codes for CASSQRQGNQPQHF.